Each of the 27 T cell receptor beta chains below was sequenced from the same sample in a study of vaccination and CD4 T cells after COVID-19. The antigens these receptors bind are not known. Stated treatment: 10-day PBMC culture with coronavirus spike peptide pools or control peptides (ViraFEST assay). The Oncomine TCR Beta short-read assay was applied to DNA of cultured CD4+ T cells. Each CDR3 protein gets one entry after TCRdb re-called the PCR reads with MiXCR. The sample contains about 15,000 distinct CDR3 sequences, nearly 55% of which appear only once. The sequenced sample was CD4+ T cells from blood, cultured in vitro, obtained before SARS-CoV-2 vaccination. The receptors here all came from a human donor who had recovered from COVID-19.

V and J are TRBV19 and TRBJ2-3, with D maybe TRBD2 (5 bases). Trimming removed 6 bases from V and 4 bases from J, with 11 bases in between. The CDR3 contains 13 residues. Germline lookup yields CDR1 LNHDA and CDR2 SQIVND (reference sequence). The CDR3 region is CASRRVKSDTQYF. DNA for the CDR3: TGTGCCAGTAGGCGGGTAAAGTCAGATACGCAGTATTTT.

This clonotype was seen more than once but under ten times. This chain joins TRBV29-1 and TRBJ2-5; D gene unclear. This CDR3 comprises 10 residues. V was pared by 6 bases and J by 4 bases, with 6 bases between. Germline V gives CDR1 SQVTM, CDR2 ANQGSEA. CDR3 protein: CSVLRETQYF. CDR3 nucleotides: TGCAGCGTCTTAAGAGAGACCCAGTACTTC. The variable domain in full, with the rest retrieved from reference TRBV29-1 and TRBJ2-5, is SAVISQKPSRDICQRGTSLTIQCQVDSQVTMMFWYRQQPGQSLTLIATANQGSEATYESGFVIDKFPISRPNLTFSTLTVSNMSPEDSSIYLCSVLRETQYFGPGTRLLVL.

The genes are TRBV6-2 or TRBV6-3 and TRBJ2-7, with TRBD2 matching over 11 bases. V was pared by 2 bases and J by 3 bases, with 0 bases of the junction left unmatched. Germline loops: CDR1 MNHEY, CDR2 SVGEGT. The CDR3 is 14 amino acids. For the CDR3, the DNA is TGTGCCAGCAGTTACGGGACTAGCGGCTACGAGCAGTACTTC. Translated: CASSYGTSGYEQYF.

This chain connects TRBV7-3 to TRBJ2-2; D gene ambiguous. The CDR3 consists of 12 residues. CDR1 is SGHTA and CDR2 is FQGTGA in the germline V gene. V lost 1 base, J lost 6 bases, and 3 bases lay in between. Written as DNA, the CDR3 is TGTGCCAGCAGCTTAATCCCCGGGGAGCTGTTTTTT. Amino acid sequence: CASSLIPGELFF.

The V call is TRBV6-1, the J call TRBJ2-2; 7 bases line up with TRBD2. The germline gives CDR1 MNHNS, CDR2 SASEGT. With 6 bases clipped from V and 6 bases from J, the junction kept 7 bases outside the gene matches. This CDR3 region has 14 residues. This CDR3 reads CASSREAEPGELFF. CDR3 in DNA: TGTGCCAGCAGCCGGGAGGCGGAACCCGGGGAGCTGTTTTTT.

The chain carries TRBV6-5 and TRBJ2-3; D not certain. This CDR3 contains 14 residues. Germline V CDR1 and CDR2: MNHEY, SVGAGI. The ends were cut back, 4 bases at V and 0 bases at J, with 8 bases in the middle. CDR3 residues: CASSLDSSTDTQYF. The DNA of the CDR3 is TGTGCCAGCAGTTTAGACTCTAGCACAGATACGCAGTATTTT.

This chain joins TRBV7-8 and TRBJ1-6; 8 bases are a match to TRBD1. Trimming took 5 bases from V and 0 from J; bases not matched to a gene: 9. The germline V gene has CDR1 SGHVS and CDR2 FQNEAQ. This CDR3 is 18 amino acids long. CDR3 coding DNA: TGTGCCAGCAGCCTCGTGACAGGGGATGTCTCCTATAATTCACCCCTCCACTTT. This gives the protein CASSLVTGDVSYNSPLHF.

The sample holds a few counts of this clonotype. The chain carries TRBV20-1 and TRBJ2-5; possible D gene TRBD2, 5 bases. The CDR3 has 13 residues. Germline V gives CDR1 DFQATT, CDR2 SNEGSKA (reference sequence). V was clipped by 5 bases and J by 7 bases, with 17 bases between them. CDR3 region: CSASDGELRTQYF. CDR3 nucleotide sequence: TGCAGTGCTTCAGACGGGGAATTGAGGACCCAGTACTTC.

Only one count was recorded for this clonotype. CDR3 sequence reads: CASSLAVLAGTDTQYF. CDR3 in DNA: TGTGCCAGCAGCTTAGCGGTACTAGCAGGCACAGATACGCAGTATTTT. This chain uses TRBV7-6 with TRBJ2-3, with TRBD2 as a possible D gene (6 bases). The V gene lost 0 bases and the J gene lost 1 base, with 11 bases spanning the gap. The CDR3 has 16 residues. From germline, CDR1 is SGHVS and CDR2 FNYEAQ.

The CDR3 is CAISDGAVGGQPQHF. The CDR3 region has the DNA TGTGCCATCAGTGATGGGGCAGTAGGTGGTCAGCCCCAGCATTTT. This sequence joins TRBV10-3 and TRBJ1-5; the D gene is possibly TRBD1 (5 bases). CDR1 and CDR2 (germline): ENHRY, SYGVKD. This CDR3 is 15 amino acids long. The ends were cut back, 3 bases at V and 6 bases at J, with 15 bases in the middle.

This chain uses TRBV15 with TRBJ1-5; 8 bases map to TRBD1. Germline V gene data show CDR1 as LNHNV and CDR2 as YYDKDF (reference sequence). This CDR3 comprises 16 residues. V dropped 0 bases and J dropped 6; count of bases not matched to a gene: 7. The CDR3 region is CATSRDPGQGGQPQHF. CDR3 nucleotide sequence: TGTGCCACCAGCAGAGATCCAGGACAGGGAGGTCAGCCCCAGCATTTT.

On this clonotype: This likely traces to a read error, being one base from a far larger clone. The chain couples TRBV7-2 to TRBJ1-4; D not resolved. The CDR3 covers 14 residues. CDR1 is SGHTA and CDR2 is FQGNSA in the germline V gene. Trimming pared 4 bases from V and 10 bases from J, leaving 16 bases between. DNA of the CDR3: TGTGCCAGCAGCTCGGACGGATGCCGTGGAAAACTGTTTTTT. This sequence encodes CASSSDGCRGKLFF.

The chain is built from TRBV20-1 and TRBJ2-7; 9 bases line up with TRBD1. There are 16 residues in the CDR3. The V and J ends lost 0 bases and 3 bases, in that order; junction bases with no gene match: 9. Germline CDR1 and CDR2: DFQATT and SNEGSKA (reference sequence). CDR3 bases: TGCAGTGCTAGAGATCTAAGAAGGGACAGGGTCTACGAGCAGTACTTC. It encodes CSARDLRRDRVYEQYF.

This chain connects TRBV6-2 or TRBV6-3 to TRBJ2-5; TRBD2 is a possible D gene (6 bases). The CDR3 spans 15 residues. Trimming cost V 7 bases and J 5 bases, with 20 bases left between them. Germline CDR1 reads MNHEY; CDR2 reads SVGEGT. The CDR3 DNA sequence: TGTGCCAGCACCCCTGGGAGGCTTGGCTGGGAGACCCAGTACTTC. It encodes CASTPGRLGWETQYF.

The V and J genes are TRBV6-5 and TRBJ2-3; D is unclear. The length of the CDR3 is 14 residues. Germline CDR1 reads MNHEY; CDR2 reads SVGAGI. Trimming took off 0 bases at V and 4 bases at J, with 8 bases between the two ends. DNA for the CDR3: TGTGCCAGCAGTTACTCGTTCAGCTCAGATACGCAGTATTTT. Translating gives CASSYSFSSDTQYF.

The V call is TRBV2, the J call TRBJ2-3; possible D gene TRBD1, 6 bases. Per germline, CDR1 SNHLY and CDR2 FYNNEI. V lost 5 bases, J lost 6 bases, and 12 bases lay in between. This CDR3 spans 13 amino acids. CDR3 sequence reads: CASSWGPADTQYF. The DNA for the CDR3 is TGTGCCAGCAGTTGGGGGCCTGCGGATACGCAGTATTTT.

The chain uses TRBV25-1 and TRBJ2-5; D gene unclear. Germline-derived CDR1 and CDR2 are MGHDK and SYGVNS. With 0 bases removed from V and 6 bases from J, the gap between germline ends came to 5 bases. The CDR3 is made up of 12 amino acids. CDR3 residues: CASSEYGQTQYF. The CDR3 nucleotides are TGTGCCAGCAGTGAATATGGACAGACCCAGTACTTC.

This clonotype was seen more than once but under ten times. The J gene is TRBJ1-5, the V gene TRBV20-1, with D hard to call. This CDR3 spans 13 amino acids. V lost 1 base, J lost 6 bases, and 10 bases lay in between. CDR1 DFQATT and CDR2 SNEGSKA come from the germline V gene (reference sequence). The CDR3 reads CSARGSEAQPQHF. The CDR3 nucleotides read TGCAGTGCTAGAGGGTCAGAGGCTCAGCCCCAGCATTTT.

This clonotype was detected a few times. This chain connects TRBV19 to TRBJ2-5, with D uncertain. CDR3 size: 13 residues. The V end was cut by 5 bases, the J end by 6 bases, with 13 bases between. Germline V lookup: CDR1 LNHDA, CDR2 SQIVND (reference sequence). CDR3 residues: CASSDMGGQTQYF. In nucleotides, the CDR3 is TGTGCCAGTAGTGACATGGGTGGCCAGACCCAGTACTTC.

This clonotype was counted a few times. This rearrangement joins TRBV6-2 or TRBV6-3 to TRBJ1-1, with 8 bases matching TRBD1. After removal of 4 bases from V and 3 bases from J, the junction contained 7 bases not matched to a gene. The germline CDR1 and CDR2 sequences are MNHEY and SVGEGT. This CDR3 has 15 residues. Here the CDR3 DNA reads TGTGCCAGCAGTTGGGGACAGGACCTGGACACTGAAGCTTTCTTT. Its protein is CASSWGQDLDTEAFF.

The chain is built from TRBV28 and TRBJ1-1; 7 bases agree with TRBD1. Germline V lookup: CDR1 MDHEN, CDR2 SYDVKM. This CDR3 spans 14 amino acids. Trimming took 7 bases from V and 6 from J; bases not matched to a gene: 11. CDR3 sequence: CASTDRQGKSEAFF. The DNA of the CDR3 is TGTGCCAGCACCGATCGACAGGGAAAATCTGAAGCTTTCTTT.

This clonotype was counted between two and nine times. The CDR3 region is CASSLASGTGTDTQYF. The CDR3 DNA sequence: TGTGCCAGCAGCTTAGCTAGTGGAACAGGGACAGATACGCAGTATTTT. The rearrangement joins TRBV7-2 to TRBJ2-3; maybe TRBD1 (6 bases). CDR3 length: 16 amino acids. Germline loops: CDR1 SGHTA, CDR2 FQGNSA. V gave up 0 bases and J gave up 3 bases, with 13 bases separating them.

This clonotype has a handful of counts. V and J are TRBV20-1 and TRBJ1-2; 9 nucleotides match TRBD1. The CDR3 consists of 14 residues. The ends lost 3 bases at V and 2 bases at J; junction bases unmatched: 4. The germline V gene encodes CDR1 DFQATT and CDR2 SNEGSKA (reference sequence). Written as DNA, the CDR3 is TGCAGTGCTAGTCCCGGGACAGGGAACTATGGCTACACCTTC. This translates into CSASPGTGNYGYTF.

The chain combines TRBV20-1 with TRBJ2-1; 10 bases agree with TRBD1. V dropped 0 bases and J dropped 4; count of bases not matched to a gene: 15. CDR3 length equals 19 residues. CDR1 is DFQATT, CDR2 SNEGSKA, per germline (reference sequence). The CDR3 reads CSARERGQGDPRLYNEQFF. As DNA, the CDR3 is TGCAGTGCTAGAGAACGAGGACAGGGGGATCCCCGACTGTACAATGAGCAGTTCTTC.

The chain links TRBV10-3 to TRBJ1-2; 7 bases are a match to TRBD1. This CDR3 contains 14 residues. V lost 3 bases to trimming and J lost 2 bases; unmatched junction nucleotides: 3. Germline CDR1 ENHRY, CDR2 SYGVKD. CDR3 sequence (DNA): TGTGCCATCAGTGACCGGACAGGAAACTATGGCTACACCTTC. It yields the protein CAISDRTGNYGYTF.

V gene TRBV7-9 combines with J gene TRBJ1-1; 9 bases agree with TRBD1. Trimming removed 5 bases from V and 0 bases from J; junction bases left unmatched: 7. The germline gives CDR1 SEHNR, CDR2 FQNEAQ (reference sequence). This CDR3 is built from 16 residues. Here the CDR3 reads CASSQARTGVNTEAFF. CDR3 DNA sequence: TGTGCCAGCAGCCAAGCCAGGACAGGGGTGAACACTGAAGCTTTCTTT.

This sequence joins TRBV2 and TRBJ1-6; D is unclear. Germline V gene sequence: CDR1 SNHLY, CDR2 FYNNEI. Trimming cost V 8 bases and J 7 bases, with 15 bases left between them. This CDR3 is 14 amino acids long. This CDR3 reads CASFGQLMNSPLHF. CDR3 sequence (DNA): TGTGCCAGCTTTGGCCAGCTGATGAATTCACCCCTCCACTTT.